The sample holds one count of the clone carrying this T cell receptor (beta chain). The V gene's germline CDR1 is ENHRY and CDR2 SYGVKD. Trimming removed 3 bases from V and 5 bases from J; junction bases left unmatched: 2. CDR3 length: 14 residues. As processed by the authors: How many nucleated cells were present was estimated from reference gene primer amplification. Method: immunoSEQ multiplex PCR; TCRdb's copy keeps in-frame clones and lacks some. That table gives V, J and clone size, and the DNA gave D and trimming. The table lists about 260,000 clones, around nine tenths of them singletons. These data come from a study of blood T cell repertoires in COVID-19. Looking at the study overall: T cells, B-cell-depleted T cells, or PBMCs supplied cDNA or gDNA.

The chain recombines TRBV10-3 with TRBJ2-7; 12 bases match TRBD1. This TCR derives from a woman in her 70s with COVID-19, enrolled during active disease. The specimen sequenced was peripheral blood. The CDR3 here is CAISEGTGGDEQYF. The CDR3 coding sequence is TGTGCCATCAGTGAAGGGACAGGGGGCGACGAGCAGTACTTC.